One sample yielded the 16 T cell receptor beta chains listed below, sequenced in a study of identical twins. TCRdb recomputed calls from the 5' RACE reads with MiXCR, one row per CDR3 protein. The table lists about 890,000 distinct CDR3 sequences, about 12% of them singletons, with under 2% in the top ten. These data were likewise used in another study, on yellow fever vaccine responses in identical twins.

Sequencing used PBMCs. The origin of the receptors is a woman aged 18-35 years in good health.

This clonotype came up many times. This chain links TRBV12-3 or TRBV12-4 with TRBJ2-7, with D hard to call. The CDR3 has 13 residues. V lost 8 bases, J lost 2 bases, and 13 bases lay in between. CDR3 residues: CASGIGGPYEQYF. The CDR3 DNA follows: TGTGCCAGCGGGATCGGCGGCCCCTACGAGCAGTACTTC.

This clonotype was detected only a few times. The V and J genes are TRBV29-1 and TRBJ2-1; tentatively, D is TRBD2 (5 bases). The V and J ends lost 2 bases and 6 bases respectively, with 11 bases between them. The length of the CDR3 is 13 residues. Germline lookup yields CDR1 SQVTM and CDR2 ANQGSEA. CDR3 nucleotides: TGCAGCGTTGAATGGGAGAACCTCAATGAGCAGTTCTTC. It translates to CSVEWENLNEQFF.

The V call is TRBV12-3 or TRBV12-4, the J call TRBJ2-2; D is possibly TRBD1 (7 bases). The V and J ends lost 6 bases and 5 bases respectively, with 16 bases between them. CDR3 length equals 15 residues. CDR3 amino acids: CASRTGSGVTGELFF. The CDR3, as DNA: TGTGCCAGCAGGACAGGGTCGGGGGTTACCGGGGAGCTGTTTTTT.

The sample holds a few counts of this clonotype. The chain has TRBV20-1 and TRBJ2-1; 11 bases match TRBD2. The V segment lost 6 bases and the J segment 4 bases; nucleotides outside the gene matches: 20. There are 19 residues in the CDR3. Germline CDR1 is DFQATT and CDR2 is SNEGSKA (reference sequence). The CDR3 spells CSASRGRSLAGGGYNEQFF. Written as DNA, the CDR3 is TGCAGTGCGTCCAGGGGGCGATCTCTAGCGGGAGGAGGTTACAATGAGCAGTTCTTC.

The gene calls are TRBV15 and TRBJ2-4; D not resolved. V lost 0 bases to trimming and J lost 9 bases, with 12 bases between them. Germline-derived CDR1 and CDR2 are LNHNV and YYDKDF (reference sequence). The CDR3 is 14 amino acids. The CDR3 reads CATSRETDARIQYF. In DNA form, the CDR3 reads TGTGCCACCAGCAGAGAGACGGACGCCCGCATTCAGTACTTC. The variable domain in full, completed from reference TRBV15 and TRBJ2-4, reads DAMVIQNPRYQVTQFGKPVTLSCSQTLNHNVMYWYQQKSSQAPKLLFHYYDKDFNNEADTPDNFQSRRPNTSFCFLDIRSPGLGDTAMYLCATSRETDARIQYFGAGTRLSVL.

The chain employs TRBV20-1 and TRBJ1-1, with unresolved D. The V and J ends lost 0 bases and 3 bases respectively, with 5 bases between them. The CDR3 covers 12 residues. Germline V gene sequence: CDR1 DFQATT, CDR2 SNEGSKA (reference sequence). The CDR3 region is CSAREPDTEAFF. Here the CDR3 DNA reads TGCAGTGCTAGAGAACCGGACACTGAAGCTTTCTTT.

This clonotype appeared many times. The chain links TRBV12-3 or TRBV12-4 to TRBJ1-5; unclear D gene. The V end lost 2 bases, the J end lost 3 bases, and 5 bases lay between the germline ends. The CDR3 sequence is 13 residues long. CDR3 DNA sequence: TGTGCCAGCAGTTTACGGGTCAATCAGCCCCAGCATTTT. Encoded protein: CASSLRVNQPQHF.

This rearrangement joins TRBV10-2 to TRBJ2-5, with 14 bases lining up with TRBD2. Germline V gene data show CDR1 as WSHSY and CDR2 as SAAADI. This CDR3 spans 15 amino acids. J lost 5 bases, V lost 6 bases, and 5 bases had no gene match. The CDR3 loop reads CASRGTSGSGETQYF. The CDR3, as DNA: TGCGCCAGCAGGGGGACTAGCGGGAGCGGTGAGACCCAGTACTTC.

This clonotype has a handful of counts. The chain joins TRBV20-1 to TRBJ1-1; D not certain. Deletions cut 2 bases from V and 0 bases from J, with 13 bases between. Germline CDR1 reads DFQATT; CDR2 reads SNEGSKA (reference sequence). This CDR3 has 15 residues. CDR3 bases: TGCAGTGCTAGAAACCGGGGAGGACTGAACACTGAAGCTTTCTTT. Translation: CSARNRGGLNTEAFF.

This clonotype was seen a handful of times. The rearrangement joins TRBV27 to TRBJ2-3, with D perhaps TRBD2 (5 bases). The CDR3 is 17 residues long. V was clipped by 2 bases and J by 2 bases, with 17 bases between them. Germline lookup yields CDR1 MNHEY and CDR2 SMNVEV (reference sequence). CDR3 in DNA: TGTGCCAGCAGTTTAATCGGGCAGGCTAGCATCACAGATACGCAGTATTTT. Translated: CASSLIGQASITDTQYF.

In its sample, this clonotype was seen a few times. The chain has TRBV6-4 and TRBJ2-6; D is uncertain. CDR3 length: 15 amino acids. V lost 3 bases, J lost 0 bases, and 6 bases lay in between. Germline CDR1 MRHNA, CDR2 SNTAGT. The CDR3 bases are TGTGCCAGCAGTGAGAAAAACTCTGGGGCCAACGTCCTGACTTTC. Translation gives CASSEKNSGANVLTF.

A few counts support this clonotype. A read error may produce the germline difference seen at one junction end. CDR3 sequence (DNA): TGTGCCAGCAGTTTGCCTATATCGAACAATAAGCAGTTCTTC. Its protein product is CASSLPISNNKQFF. The chain is built from TRBV28 and TRBJ2-1; the D is unclear. The CDR3 contains 14 residues. Germline loops: CDR1 MDHEN, CDR2 SYDVKM.

The V and J genes are TRBV6-1 and TRBJ2-7; 9 bases fit TRBD1. V lost 5 bases, J lost 2 bases, and 13 bases stayed unmatched. The CDR3 has 17 amino acids. The germline V gene has CDR1 MNHNS and CDR2 SASEGT. As DNA, the CDR3 is TGTGCCAGCAGTCGACCCGGGACAGGGCCTAACCCCTACGAGCAGTACGTC. This encodes CASSRPGTGPNPYEQYV.

This clonotype has ten or more counts. The rearrangement links TRBV5-6 to TRBJ2-7, with 7 bases matching TRBD2. This CDR3 contains 14 residues. V shed 0 bases, J shed 2 bases, and the junction held 2 bases outside the gene matches. Germline CDR1 is SGHDT and CDR2 is YYEEEE. CDR3: CASSLAGRAYEQYV. CDR3 in DNA: TGTGCCAGCAGCTTGGCAGGGAGGGCCTACGAGCAGTACGTC.

DNA for the CDR3: TGTGCTAGTGGTTTGGGAGGATTAGCGGGGGCCTACAATGAGCAGTTCTTC. This sequence encodes CASGLGGLAGAYNEQFF. The gene calls are TRBV12-5 and TRBJ2-1; 9 positions match TRBD2. The CDR3 covers 17 residues. Germline V gives CDR1 LGHNT, CDR2 FRNRAP. V trimming: 1 base; J trimming: 2 bases; junction bases outside the gene matches: 6.

This clonotype showed up many times. The chain has TRBV5-1 and TRBJ2-3; D uncertain. The CDR3 has 11 amino acids. V was shortened by 6 bases and J by 4 bases, with 6 bases between the two germline ends. Germline assignment: CDR1 SGHRS and CDR2 YFSETQ. The CDR3 protein is CASTYSDTQYF. The DNA of the CDR3 is TGCGCCAGCACCTATTCAGATACGCAGTATTTT.